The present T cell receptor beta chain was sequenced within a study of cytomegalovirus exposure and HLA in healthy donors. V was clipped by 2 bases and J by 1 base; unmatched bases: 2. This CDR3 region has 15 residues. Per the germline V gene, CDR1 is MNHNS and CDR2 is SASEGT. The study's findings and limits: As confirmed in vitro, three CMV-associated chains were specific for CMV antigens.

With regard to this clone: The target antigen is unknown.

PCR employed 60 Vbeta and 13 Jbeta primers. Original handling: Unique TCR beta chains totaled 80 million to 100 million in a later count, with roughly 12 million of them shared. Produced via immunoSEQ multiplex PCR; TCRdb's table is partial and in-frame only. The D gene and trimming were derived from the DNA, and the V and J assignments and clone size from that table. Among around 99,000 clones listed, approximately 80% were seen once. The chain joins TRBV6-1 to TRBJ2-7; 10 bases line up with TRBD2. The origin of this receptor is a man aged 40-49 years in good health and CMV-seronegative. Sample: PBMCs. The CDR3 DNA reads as TGTGCCAGCAGTGAAAAAGCGGGAGGGTCCTACGAGCAGTACTTC. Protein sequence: CASSEKAGGSYEQYF.